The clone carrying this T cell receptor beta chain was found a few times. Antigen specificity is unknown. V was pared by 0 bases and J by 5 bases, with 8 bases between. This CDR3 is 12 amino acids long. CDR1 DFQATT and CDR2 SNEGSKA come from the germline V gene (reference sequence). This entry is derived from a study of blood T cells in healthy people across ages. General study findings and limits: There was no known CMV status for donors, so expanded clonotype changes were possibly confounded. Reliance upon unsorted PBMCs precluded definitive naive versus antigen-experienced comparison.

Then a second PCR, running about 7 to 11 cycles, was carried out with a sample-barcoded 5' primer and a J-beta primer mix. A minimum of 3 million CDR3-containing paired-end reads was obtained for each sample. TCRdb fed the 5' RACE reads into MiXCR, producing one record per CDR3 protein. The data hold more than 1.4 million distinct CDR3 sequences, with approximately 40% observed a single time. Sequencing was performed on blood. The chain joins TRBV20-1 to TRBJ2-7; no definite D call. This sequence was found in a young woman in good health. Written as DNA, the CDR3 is TGCAGTGCTAGAGACTATCAGGACGAGCAGTACTTC. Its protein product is CSARDYQDEQYF.